Reported below is one TCR beta chain. Its specificity is not known. TCR beta CDR3 regions were amplified from RNA transcripts. The TCR CDR3 was amplified in a first-round RT-PCR using the HTBI primer set. TCRdb itself ran the multiplex PCR reads through MiXCR, one entry per CDR3 protein. The sample includes around 700,000 distinct CDR3 sequences, approximately 40% of them seen just once. The sample comes from a study of T cells in Graves' hyperthyroidism and ophthalmopathy. J lost 7 bases, V lost 10 bases, and 7 bases had no gene match. CDR3 size: 13 residues. Germline V gives CDR1 SGHAT, CDR2 FQDESV (reference sequence). Findings of the study overall: Ophthalmopathy prediction by the model preceded onset by a median about 6 months.

Input material: blood. The chain carries TRBV11-1 and TRBJ2-7; 13 bases fit TRBD2. The receptor was isolated from a woman between 40 and 50 years old with Graves' hyperthyroidism. The CDR3 loop is CAIRTSGSGEQYF. The CDR3 nucleotides read TGTGCCATCCGGACTAGCGGGAGTGGTGAGCAGTACTTC.